A selection of T cell receptor beta chains follows, all from one sample in a study of cytomegalovirus exposure and HLA in healthy donors. The assay was immunoSEQ multiplex PCR, and TCRdb's table has in-frame clones only and misses some. The sample has 200,000 to 250,000 clones, roughly 80% seen once. Sample: PBMCs. These receptor sequences come from a middle-aged woman in good health and CMV-seropositive. Both conserved end residues are part of each CDR3. A D gene is named only where the DNA matches it firmly. For some rows the clone size is stated as once, few or many, or as a class when expanded; others skip it.

V,J,size,D,DNA,CDR3
TRBV27,TRBJ2-5,once,TRBD2,TGTGCCAGCAGTTTACTAGTGGGAGGGCCGGAAGAGACCCAGTACTTC,CASSLLVGGPEETQYF
TRBV19,TRBJ1-1,NA,NA,TGTGCCAGTAGTTCACAGGTCACTGAAGCTTTCTTT,CASSSQVTEAFF
TRBV29-1,TRBJ2-7,NA,NA,TGCAGCGCCGAGATAATTACAGGGGCGGGAGAGCAGTACTTC,CSAEIITGAGEQYF
TRBV27,TRBJ2-3,NA,TRBD1,TGTGCCAGCAGCGGACAGGGCACAGATACGCAGTATTTT,CASSGQGTDTQYF
TRBV6-4,TRBJ1-1,NA,NA,TGTGCCAGCAGTGACGAGGGAGGCACTGAAGCTTTCTTT,CASSDEGGTEAFF
TRBV7-3,TRBJ2-7,NA,NA,TGTGCCAGCAGCTTGGGTCCAGGGGCCTCCTACGAGCAGTACTTC,CASSLGPGASYEQYF
TRBV5-1,TRBJ1-6,NA,TRBD1,TGCGCCAGCAGCCCAGGGACAGGGGGCTCAAGCTCCTATAATTCACCCCTCCACTTT,CASSPGTGGSSSYNSPLHF
TRBV5-1,TRBJ2-2,NA,TRBD1,TGCGCCAGCAGCCGGACAGGGGGGGCCGGGGAGCTGTTTTTT,CASSRTGGAGELFF
TRBV7-9,TRBJ2-1,NA,TRBD2,TGTGCCAGCAGCCAAGCCTCGGGAGGGCCACGATCCGAGCAGTTCTTC,CASSQASGGPRSEQFF
TRBV5-6,TRBJ2-5,NA,NA,TGTGCCAGCATCAGACTCGGGGAGACCCAGTACTTC,CASIRLGETQYF
TRBV11-2,TRBJ2-3,NA,TRBD2,TGTGCCAGCAGCTTAGATTCCAGACTAGCGGGGCGACTGCGTACGCAGTATTTT,CASSLDSRLAGRLRTQYF
TRBV7-9,TRBJ1-1,once,TRBD1,TGTGCCAGCAGCCCCCCGGGACAGGGACTTAAAGCTTTCTTT,CASSPPGQGLKAFF
TRBV5-1,TRBJ2-1,NA,NA,TGCGCCAGCAGCCTCCCGGCGGGGAGAAACAATGAGCAGTTCTTC,CASSLPAGRNNEQFF
TRBV4-3,TRBJ1-1,NA,NA,TGCGCCAGCAGCCAAGGGGCCAACCTAAGGACTGAAGCTTTCTTT,CASSQGANLRTEAFF
TRBV10-1,TRBJ2-7,NA,NA,TGCGCCAGCAGTCGGGGCTACGAGCAGTACTTC,CASSRGYEQYF
TRBV7-2,TRBJ2-5,NA,TRBD2,TGTGCCAGCAGCTTAGAGCGGGAGTGGACCCAAGAGACCCAGTACTTC,CASSLEREWTQETQYF
TRBV9,TRBJ2-2,once,TRBD2,TGTGCCAGCAGCGGGGAAGGCCTAGCGGGAGTTAACACCGGGGAGCTGTTTTTT,CASSGEGLAGVNTGELFF
TRBV25-1,TRBJ1-2,NA,NA,TGTGCCAGCAGTGTTTCAGGGGATGGCTACACCTTC,CASSVSGDGYTF
TRBV5-1,TRBJ2-5,NA,TRBD1,TGCGCCAGCAGCACCGGGACAGTACAAGAGACCCAGTACTTC,CASSTGTVQETQYF
TRBV9,TRBJ2-5,NA,TRBD1,TGTGCCAGCAGCGTAGCTCGGACAGGGGAAGAGACCCAGTACTTC,CASSVARTGEETQYF
TRBV5-1,TRBJ2-1,NA,TRBD2,TGCGCCAGCAGCTTAAGAGCGGGACGAAATGAGCAGTTCTTC,CASSLRAGRNEQFF
TRBV11-3,TRBJ1-2,NA,NA,TGTGCCAGCAGCTTAGATGGGGCAGGGGATATCGGTGGCTACACCTTC,CASSLDGAGDIGGYTF
TRBV27,TRBJ2-3,NA,TRBD2,TGTGCCAGCATGAGCCTAGCGGGGGGGAAAAGCACAGATACGCAGTATTTT,CASMSLAGGKSTDTQYF
TRBV11-2,TRBJ2-1,NA,TRBD2,TGTGCCAGCAGCCCTAGCGGGAGCTCCTACAATGAGCAGTTCTTC,CASSPSGSSYNEQFF
TRBV30,TRBJ2-2,NA,NA,TGTGCCTGGAGATCAGGCGGGTCCCGGAACACCGGGGAGCTGTTTTTT,CAWRSGGSRNTGELFF